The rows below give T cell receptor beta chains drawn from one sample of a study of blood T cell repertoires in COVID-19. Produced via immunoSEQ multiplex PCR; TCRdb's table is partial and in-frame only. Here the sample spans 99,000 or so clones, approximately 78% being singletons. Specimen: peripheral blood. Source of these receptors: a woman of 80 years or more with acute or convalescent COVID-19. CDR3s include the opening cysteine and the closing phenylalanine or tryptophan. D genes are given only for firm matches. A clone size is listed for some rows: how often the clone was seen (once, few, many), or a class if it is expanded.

CASTLYNEQFF TGTGCCAGCACCCTCTACAATGAGCAGTTCTTC - TRBV6-5 - TRBJ2-1
CASSYGGRDNSPLHF TGTGCCAGCAGCTATGGGGGCAGGGATAATTCACCCCTCCACTTT - TRBV7-9 - TRBJ1-6
CASSQDSRGPWTNEKLFF TGTGCCAGCAGCCAAGATTCTAGGGGGCCCTGGACTAATGAAAAACTGTTTTTT - TRBV4-2 TRBD1 TRBJ1-4
CASSVEAPPDTQYF TGTGCCAGCAGCGTTGAGGCCCCCCCAGATACGCAGTATTTT - TRBV9 - TRBJ2-3
CASSRTSGNTIYF TGTGCCAGCAGTAGGACATCTGGAAACACCATATATTTT - TRBV6-5 - TRBJ1-3
CASSLTGTGKETQYF TGTGCCAGCAGCCTTACCGGGACAGGGAAAGAGACCCAGTACTTC - TRBV28 TRBD1 TRBJ2-5
CASSVGLAGGPGETQYF TGTGCCAGCAGCGTGGGACTAGCGGGAGGGCCGGGGGAGACCCAGTACTTC - TRBV7-9 TRBD2 TRBJ2-5
CASSFLAAGTGELFF TGTGCCAGCAGCTTCCTCGCGGCGGGTACCGGGGAGCTGTTTTTT few TRBV7-2 - TRBJ2-2
CASSESGVVGELFF TGTGCCAGCAGTGAAAGCGGGGTTGTCGGGGAGCTGTTTTTT - TRBV2 TRBD2 TRBJ2-2
CASSKRGLDTQYF TGTGCCAGCAGCAAGCGGGGTTTGGATACGCAGTATTTT - TRBV21-1 - TRBJ2-3
CASTISGANVLTF TGTGCCAGCACCATCTCTGGGGCCAACGTCCTGACTTTC - TRBV2 - TRBJ2-6
CASSPRASTGELFF TGTGCCAGCAGCCCGAGGGCTAGCACCGGGGAGCTGTTTTTT - TRBV7-9 - TRBJ2-2
CASSFYRGREAFF TGTGCCAGCAGTTTCTACAGGGGGCGCGAAGCTTTCTTT - TRBV6-5 TRBD1 TRBJ1-1
CASASGPTDTQYF TGTGCTAGTGCAAGCGGGCCCACAGATACGCAGTATTTT - TRBV12-5 - TRBJ2-3